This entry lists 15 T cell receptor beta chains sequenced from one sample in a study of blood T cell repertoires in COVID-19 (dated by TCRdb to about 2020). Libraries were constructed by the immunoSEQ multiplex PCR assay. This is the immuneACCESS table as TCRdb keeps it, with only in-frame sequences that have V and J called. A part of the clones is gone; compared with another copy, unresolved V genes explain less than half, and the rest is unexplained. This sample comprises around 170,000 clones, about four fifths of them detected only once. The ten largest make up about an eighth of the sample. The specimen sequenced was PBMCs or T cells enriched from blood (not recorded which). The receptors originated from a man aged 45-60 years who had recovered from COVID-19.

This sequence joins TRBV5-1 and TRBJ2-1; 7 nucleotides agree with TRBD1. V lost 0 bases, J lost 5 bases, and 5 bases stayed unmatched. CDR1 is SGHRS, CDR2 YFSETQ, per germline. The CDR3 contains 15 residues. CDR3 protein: CASSLAPDRNNEQFF. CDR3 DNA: TGCGCCAGCAGCTTGGCCCCGGACAGGAACAATGAGCAGTTCTTC.

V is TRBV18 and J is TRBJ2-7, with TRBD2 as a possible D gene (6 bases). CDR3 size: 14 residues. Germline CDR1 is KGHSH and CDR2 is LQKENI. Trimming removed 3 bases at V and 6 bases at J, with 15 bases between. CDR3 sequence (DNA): TGTGCCAGCTCACCGATCGGAGGGGATGCCGAGCAGTACTTC. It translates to CASSPIGGDAEQYF. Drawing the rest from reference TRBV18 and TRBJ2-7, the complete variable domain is NAGVMQNPRHLVRRRGQEARLRCSPMKGHSHVYWYRQLPEEGLKFMVYLQKENIIDESGMPKERFSAEFPKEGPSILRIQQVVRGDSAAYFCASSPIGGDAEQYFGPGTRLTVT.

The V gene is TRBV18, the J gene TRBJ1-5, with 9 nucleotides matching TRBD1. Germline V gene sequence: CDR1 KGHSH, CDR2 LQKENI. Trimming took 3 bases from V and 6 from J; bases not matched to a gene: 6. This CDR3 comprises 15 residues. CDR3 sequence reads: CASSPGTGSGQPQHF. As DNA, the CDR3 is TGTGCCAGCTCACCTGGGACAGGGTCAGGTCAGCCCCAGCATTTT.

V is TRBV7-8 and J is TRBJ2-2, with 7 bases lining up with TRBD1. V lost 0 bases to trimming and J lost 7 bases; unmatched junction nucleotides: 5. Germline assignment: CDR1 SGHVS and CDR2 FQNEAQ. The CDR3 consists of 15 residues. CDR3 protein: CASSLADRAHGELFF. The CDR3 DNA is TGTGCCAGCAGCTTAGCCGACAGGGCCCACGGGGAGCTGTTTTTT. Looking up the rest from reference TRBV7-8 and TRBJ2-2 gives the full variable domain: GAGVSQSPRYKVAKRGQDVALRCDPISGHVSLFWYQQALGQGPEFLTYFQNEAQLDKSGLPSDRFFAERPEGSVSTLKIQRTQQEDSAVYLCASSLADRAHGELFFGEGSRLTVL.

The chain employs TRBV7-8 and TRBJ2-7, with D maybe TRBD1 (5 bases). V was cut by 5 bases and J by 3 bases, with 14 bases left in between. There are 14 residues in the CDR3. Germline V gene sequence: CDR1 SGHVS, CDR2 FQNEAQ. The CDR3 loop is CASSPNPQGYEQYF. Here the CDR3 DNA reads TGTGCCAGCAGCCCAAACCCCCAGGGCTACGAGCAGTACTTC.

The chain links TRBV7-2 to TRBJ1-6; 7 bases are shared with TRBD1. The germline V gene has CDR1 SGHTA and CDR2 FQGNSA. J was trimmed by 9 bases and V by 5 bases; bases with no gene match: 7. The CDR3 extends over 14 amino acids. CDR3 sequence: CASSPDRAPSPLHF. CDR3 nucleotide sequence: TGTGCCAGCAGCCCTGACAGGGCCCCTTCACCCCTCCACTTT. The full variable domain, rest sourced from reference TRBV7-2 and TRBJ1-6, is GAGVSQSPSNKVTEKGKDVELRCDPISGHTALYWYRQSLGQGLEFLIYFQGNSAPDKSGLPSDRFSAERTGGSVSTLTIQRTQQEDSAVYLCASSPDRAPSPLHFGNGTRLTVT.

In DNA form, the CDR3 reads TGTGCCAGCAGCCCTCGAGGTAGGATGTCCTACAATGAGCAGTTCTTC. This translates into CASSPRGRMSYNEQFF. The chain uses TRBV3-1 (or the pseudogene TRBV3-2) and TRBJ2-1; no reliable D call. Trimming took 4 bases from V and 1 from J, leaving 14 bases between them. Germline loops: CDR1 LGHDT, CDR2 YNNKEL (reference sequence). The CDR3 totals 16 residues.

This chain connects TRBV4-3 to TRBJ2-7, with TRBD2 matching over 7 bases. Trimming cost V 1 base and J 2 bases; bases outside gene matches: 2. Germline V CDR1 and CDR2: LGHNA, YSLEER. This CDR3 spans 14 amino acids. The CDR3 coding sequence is TGCGCCAGCAGCCAAGTGGGGGGGGCCTACGAGCAGTACTTC. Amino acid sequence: CASSQVGGAYEQYF.

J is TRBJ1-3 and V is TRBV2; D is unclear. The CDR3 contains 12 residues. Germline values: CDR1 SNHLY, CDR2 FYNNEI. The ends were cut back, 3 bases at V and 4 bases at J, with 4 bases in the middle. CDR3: CASSDIGNTIYF. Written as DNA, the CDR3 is TGTGCCAGCAGTGATATAGGAAACACCATATATTTT. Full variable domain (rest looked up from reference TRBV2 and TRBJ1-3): EPEVTQTPSHQVTQMGQEVILRCVPISNHLYFYWYRQILGQKVEFLVSFYNNEISEKSEIFDDQFSVERPDGSNFTLKIRSTKLEDSAMYFCASSDIGNTIYFGEGSWLTVV.

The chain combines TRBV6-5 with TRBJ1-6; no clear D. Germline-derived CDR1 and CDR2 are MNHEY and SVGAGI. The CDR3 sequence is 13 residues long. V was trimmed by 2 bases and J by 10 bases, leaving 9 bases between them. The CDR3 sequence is CASSYTRESPLHF. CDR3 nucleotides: TGTGCCAGCAGTTACACAAGGGAGTCACCCCTCCACTTT.

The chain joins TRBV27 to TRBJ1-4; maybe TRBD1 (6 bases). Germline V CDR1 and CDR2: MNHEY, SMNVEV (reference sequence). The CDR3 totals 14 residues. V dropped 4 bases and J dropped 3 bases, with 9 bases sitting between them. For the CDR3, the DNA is TGTGCCAGCAGTTACCAGGGGTCTAATGAAAAACTGTTTTTT. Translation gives CASSYQGSNEKLFF.

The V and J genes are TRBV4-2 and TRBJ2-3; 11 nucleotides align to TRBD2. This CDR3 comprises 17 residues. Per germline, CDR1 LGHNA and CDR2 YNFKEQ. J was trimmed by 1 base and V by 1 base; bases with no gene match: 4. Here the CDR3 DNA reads TGTGCCAGCAGCCAAGCTCAACTAGCGGGGGGCACAGATACGCAGTATTTT. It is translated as CASSQAQLAGGTDTQYF.

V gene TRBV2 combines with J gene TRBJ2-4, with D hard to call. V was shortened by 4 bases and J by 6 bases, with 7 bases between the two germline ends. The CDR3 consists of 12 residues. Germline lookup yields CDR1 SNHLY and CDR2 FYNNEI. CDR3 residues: CASSAMRNIQYF. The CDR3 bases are TGTGCCAGCAGTGCCATGAGAAACATTCAGTACTTC.

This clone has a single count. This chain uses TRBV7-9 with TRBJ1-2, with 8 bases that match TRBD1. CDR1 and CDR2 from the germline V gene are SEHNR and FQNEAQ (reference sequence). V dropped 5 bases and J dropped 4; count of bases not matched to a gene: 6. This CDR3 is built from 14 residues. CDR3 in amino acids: CASSPWTGSYGYTF. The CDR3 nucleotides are TGTGCCAGCAGCCCCTGGACAGGGAGCTATGGCTACACCTTC.

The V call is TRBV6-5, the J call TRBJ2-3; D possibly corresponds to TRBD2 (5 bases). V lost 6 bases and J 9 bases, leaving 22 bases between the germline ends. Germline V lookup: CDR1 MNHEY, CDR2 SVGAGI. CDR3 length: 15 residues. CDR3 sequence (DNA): TGTGCCAGCAGCCGAGGGCTTGGACCTCTTTCCACGCAGTATTTT. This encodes CASSRGLGPLSTQYF.